Given below is one T cell receptor beta chain in context. Its antigen is unidentified. PCR used 60 Vbeta primers and 13 Jbeta primers. Using immunoSEQ multiplex PCR, the repertoire was profiled, and TCRdb retains in-frame clones only, with some absent. Its listing shows tens of thousands of clones. The sample is drawn from a study of cytomegalovirus exposure and HLA in healthy donors. Whole-study results and caveats: As a later analysis showed, a missense DCLRE1C variant was linked to trimming of TCR beta V- and J-genes.

The sample was PBMCs. This receptor was identified in a male donor in good health and CMV-seronegative.

The CDR3 DNA reads TGTGCCAGCAGTTTAAACAGAAAAGCTTTCTTT. It specifies CASSLNRKAFF. The chain uses TRBV28 and TRBJ1-1; D gene uncertain. V lost 2 bases and J lost 9, with 7 bases in between. Per the germline V gene, CDR1 is MDHEN and CDR2 is SYDVKM. The CDR3 covers 11 residues.